This T cell receptor beta chain was identified during a study of T-cell memory formation after mild COVID-19. Study-level background: TCR clusters largely stayed donor specific. Study-wide results and caveats: CD4+ clones that contracted lay mainly in CM and EM; CD8+ ones lay in EMRA. That cross-reactive memory joined was suggested by some responding clones appearing in pre-infection memory.

This clonotype has more than one count but fewer than ten. Antigen specificity is unknown. After 5'RACE with constant-segment primers, TCR alpha and TCR beta cDNA libraries carrying sample barcodes and UMIs were obtained. TCRdb reprocessed the 5' RACE reads with MiXCR, giving one entry per CDR3 protein. There are 450,000 or so distinct CDR3 sequences in the sample; approximately 25% occur only once, and around 12% lies in the top ten. Germline CDR1 KGHDR, CDR2 SFDVKD. The CDR3 sequence is 12 residues long. V dropped 9 bases and J dropped 2 bases, with 8 bases sitting between them. V gene TRBV24-1 combines with J gene TRBJ2-3; D is undetermined. The sample consisted of PBMCs or a T cell subset sorted from them (not recorded which). The source is an adult woman who had mild COVID-19 (a few samples of this study predate the infection). Cell type and time point are not known. Written as DNA, the CDR3 is TGTGCCACCGGGGAAATCACAGATACGCAGTATTTT. Translating it yields CATGEITDTQYF.